This T cell receptor beta chain was observed in a study of T cells in Graves' hyperthyroidism and ophthalmopathy. Broader study findings: Blood shared most expanded thyroid clonotypes above 0.001. Ophthalmopathy and stable hyperthyroidism were told apart by a 13 V-J model.

TCR beta CDR3 sequences were amplified from RNA transcripts. When the TCR CDR3 underwent first-round RT-PCR, the HTBI primer set was used. TCRdb redid the calling of the multiplex PCR reads with MiXCR, one entry per CDR3 protein. The repertoire has hundreds of thousands of distinct CDR3 sequences, over 35% of them found once; the top ten carry more than 25%. On this clonotype itself: Its matching antigen is unknown.

Patients aged 18 to 65 with hyperthyroidism were newly diagnosed, with duration under 2 months. 10 ml fresh peripheral blood yielded the PBMCs. Germline CDR1 reads SGHVS; CDR2 reads FQNEAQ. Trimming at V came to 5 bases and at J to 9 bases, leaving 5 bases not matched to a gene. The length of the CDR3 is 12 residues. The sequencing input was blood. The receptor comes from a woman aged 35 to 49 with Graves' hyperthyroidism. This chain connects TRBV7-8 to TRBJ1-1; 8 nucleotides match TRBD1. Here the CDR3 reads CASSPRTGKAFF. CDR3 nucleotides: TGTGCCAGCAGCCCCCGGACAGGGAAAGCTTTCTTT. Full variable domain (outside the CDR3, taken from reference TRBV7-8 and TRBJ1-1): GAGVSQSPRYKVAKRGQDVALRCDPISGHVSLFWYQQALGQGPEFLTYFQNEAQLDKSGLPSDRFFAERPEGSVSTLKIQRTQQEDSAVYLCASSPRTGKAFFGQGTRLTVV.